The 5 T cell receptor beta chains reported below all come from one sample, sequenced in a study of cytomegalovirus exposure and HLA in healthy donors. Primers for the PCR totalled 60 Vbeta and 13 Jbeta. Assay: immunoSEQ multiplex PCR; the TCRdb copy retains only in-frame clones and omits some. The table lists 150,000 to 200,000 clones, approximately 88% of them singletons. Sequences were obtained from PBMCs. Receptor source: a boy aged 2-15 years in good health and CMV-seronegative.

The genes are TRBV25-1 and TRBJ1-2; 10 bases agree with TRBD1. The CDR3 runs 13 residues. Germline V lookup: CDR1 MGHDK, CDR2 SYGVNS. Trimming removed 8 bases from V and 5 bases from J; junction bases left unmatched: 5. CDR3 sequence reads: CASGRTGGYGYTF. The DNA for the CDR3 is TGTGCCAGCGGGAGGACAGGGGGGTATGGCTACACCTTC.

The chain has TRBV6-1 and TRBJ2-2, with D perhaps matching TRBD2 (6 bases). This CDR3 region has 14 residues. The germline V gene has CDR1 MNHNS and CDR2 SASEGT. The V gene lost 7 bases and the J gene lost 6 bases, with 15 bases spanning the gap. In nucleotides, the CDR3 is TGTGCCAGCAAGACTAGATCAATATCCGGGGAGCTGTTTTTT. Translating gives CASKTRSISGELFF.

The CDR3 is CASGFRVGTDTQYF. The CDR3 DNA is TGTGCTAGCGGGTTTCGGGTTGGTACAGATACGCAGTATTTT. J is TRBJ2-3 and V is TRBV2, with 7 positions matching TRBD2. This CDR3 has 14 amino acids. Germline CDR1 reads SNHLY; CDR2 reads FYNNEI.

The chain joins TRBV13 to TRBJ2-3, with D tentatively TRBD2 (7 bases). Germline V CDR1 and CDR2: PRHDT, FYEKMQ (reference sequence). Trimming left V 0 bases short and J 2 bases short, with 9 bases between. This CDR3 spans 15 amino acids. The CDR3 DNA reads as TGTGCCAGCAGCTTAGGCGGGGGGCACACAGATACGCAGTATTTT. Residues: CASSLGGGHTDTQYF.

The CDR3 here is CASRELIGTGGPDTQYF. The DNA of the CDR3 is TGTGCCAGCAGAGAATTGATCGGGACAGGGGGTCCAGATACGCAGTATTTT. The chain uses TRBV7-9 and TRBJ2-3; TRBD1 aligns across 11 bases. The V gene's germline CDR1 is SEHNR and CDR2 FQNEAQ (reference sequence). The CDR3 covers 17 residues. J gave up 4 bases and V 6 bases, and 12 bases lay outside the gene matches.